This is a list of T cell receptor beta chains from one sample in a study of T cell responses to AZD1222 COVID-19 vaccine. Here immunoSEQ multiplex PCR was the method, and the copy in TCRdb shows in-frame clones only, minus some. Seen here are about 93,000 clones, roughly 86% observed once, and the top ten hold about 2.8%. The specimen was peripheral blood, collected on day 0 of MenACWY control vaccination. The receptors stem from an adult in good health. Each CDR3 is given with its conserved first and last residue. The D gene is left open where the match is weak. Size values are once, few and many counts, or a class for expanded clones, and some rows have none.

j_gene: TRBJ2-7
v_gene: TRBV3-1/TRBV3-2
len: 17
abundance: -
d_gene: TRBD2
CDR3aa: CASSQVGLAGAAYEQYF
CDR3nt: TGTGCCAGCAGCCAAGTCGGACTAGCGGGGGCAGCCTACGAGCAGTACTTC

j_gene: TRBJ2-3
v_gene: TRBV3-1/TRBV3-2
len: 17
abundance: -
d_gene: TRBD2
CDR3aa: CASSQGTSGGATDTQYF
CDR3nt: TGTGCCAGCAGCCAAGGTACTAGCGGGGGGGCCACAGATACGCAGTATTTT

j_gene: TRBJ2-7
v_gene: TRBV19
len: 14
abundance: -
d_gene: TRBD1
CDR3aa: CATHGTGQFYEQYF
CDR3nt: TGTGCCACCCATGGGACGGGACAGTTCTACGAGCAGTACTTC

j_gene: TRBJ1-2
v_gene: TRBV7-6
len: 18
abundance: -
d_gene: TRBD1
CDR3aa: CASSLAAAVVTGDYGYTF
CDR3nt: TGTGCCAGCAGCTTAGCGGCGGCGGTAGTGACAGGGGACTATGGCTACACCTTC

j_gene: TRBJ1-2
v_gene: TRBV10-3
len: 13
abundance: -
d_gene: TRBD1
CDR3aa: CAIGGQGGYGYTF
CDR3nt: TGTGCCATCGGGGGACAGGGGGGCTATGGCTACACCTTC

j_gene: TRBJ2-7
v_gene: TRBV6-2/TRBV6-3
len: 12
abundance: -
d_gene: -
CDR3aa: CASSSPTYEQYF
CDR3nt: TGTGCCAGCAGTTCCCCGACCTACGAGCAGTACTTC

j_gene: TRBJ2-7
v_gene: TRBV6-5
len: 13
abundance: -
d_gene: -
CDR3aa: CASSYSTAYEQYF
CDR3nt: TGTGCCAGCAGTTACTCGACGGCCTACGAGCAGTACTTC

j_gene: TRBJ1-1
v_gene: TRBV6-5
len: 16
abundance: -
d_gene: -
CDR3aa: CASSSGLKILGTEAFF
CDR3nt: TGTGCCAGCAGTTCGGGGTTAAAGATCTTGGGAACTGAAGCTTTCTTT

j_gene: TRBJ1-5
v_gene: TRBV12-5
len: 15
abundance: -
d_gene: -
CDR3aa: CASGSTSVGNQPQHF
CDR3nt: TGTGCTAGTGGCTCCACCTCTGTAGGAAATCAGCCCCAGCATTTT

j_gene: TRBJ2-1
v_gene: TRBV15
len: 17
abundance: -
d_gene: TRBD2
CDR3aa: CATSSPGLAGAYNEQFF
CDR3nt: TGTGCCACCAGCAGCCCGGGACTAGCGGGGGCCTACAATGAGCAGTTCTTC

j_gene: TRBJ1-2
v_gene: TRBV4-3
len: 15
abundance: -
d_gene: TRBD1
CDR3aa: CASSQGTGGVYGYTF
CDR3nt: TGCGCCAGCAGCCAGGGGACAGGCGGGGTATATGGCTACACCTTC

j_gene: TRBJ1-2
v_gene: TRBV27
len: 15
abundance: -
d_gene: -
CDR3aa: CASSLEGGVGYGYTF
CDR3nt: TGTGCCAGCAGTTTGGAGGGGGGAGTGGGGTATGGCTACACCTTC

j_gene: TRBJ2-5
v_gene: TRBV9
len: 15
abundance: -
d_gene: TRBD2
CDR3aa: CASSASGGTSGTQYF
CDR3nt: TGTGCCAGCAGCGCCAGCGGGGGGACTAGCGGGACCCAGTACTTC

j_gene: TRBJ1-1
v_gene: TRBV15
len: 15
abundance: -
d_gene: TRBD1
CDR3aa: CATSRTGGLNTEAFF
CDR3nt: TGTGCCACCAGCAGGACAGGGGGCCTAAACACTGAAGCTTTCTTT

j_gene: TRBJ1-5
v_gene: TRBV4-1
len: 15
abundance: -
d_gene: -
CDR3aa: CASSQEGGKGQPQHF
CDR3nt: TGCGCCAGCAGCCAGGAGGGGGGGAAGGGTCAGCCCCAGCATTTT

j_gene: TRBJ2-1
v_gene: TRBV11-3
len: 11
abundance: -
d_gene: -
CDR3aa: CASSSRSEQFF
CDR3nt: TGTGCCAGCAGCTCCCGATCTGAGCAGTTCTTC

j_gene: TRBJ1-2
v_gene: TRBV7-9
len: 15
abundance: -
d_gene: -
CDR3aa: CASSTIQGSNYGYTF
CDR3nt: TGTGCCAGCAGCACGATACAGGGTTCTAACTATGGCTACACCTTC

j_gene: TRBJ1-1
v_gene: TRBV12-3/TRBV12-4
len: 12
abundance: once
d_gene: -
CDR3aa: CASSQGFTEAFF
CDR3nt: TGTGCCAGCAGTCAGGGGTTCACTGAAGCTTTCTTT

j_gene: TRBJ2-3
v_gene: TRBV6-2/TRBV6-3
len: 14
abundance: -
d_gene: TRBD2
CDR3aa: CASSNLAGVGTQYF
CDR3nt: TGTGCCAGCAGCAACCTAGCGGGGGTGGGGACGCAGTATTTT

j_gene: TRBJ1-2
v_gene: TRBV4-1
len: 16
abundance: few
d_gene: -
CDR3aa: CASSQVAGDTNYGYTF
CDR3nt: TGCGCCAGCAGCCAAGTGGCAGGTGATACTAACTATGGCTACACCTTC

j_gene: TRBJ1-2
v_gene: TRBV6-6
len: 14
abundance: -
d_gene: TRBD1
CDR3aa: CASRDQGEGGGYTF
CDR3nt: TGTGCCAGCAGGGACCAGGGGGAAGGAGGAGGCTACACCTTC

j_gene: TRBJ1-1
v_gene: TRBV6-5
len: 14
abundance: -
d_gene: -
CDR3aa: CASIMTGGRFEAFF
CDR3nt: TGTGCCAGCATCATGACAGGAGGACGGTTTGAAGCTTTCTTT

j_gene: TRBJ1-5
v_gene: TRBV10-1
len: 13
abundance: -
d_gene: -
CDR3aa: CASSAGVNQPQHF
CDR3nt: TGCGCCAGCAGTGCGGGGGTAAATCAGCCCCAGCATTTT

j_gene: TRBJ1-2
v_gene: TRBV6-5
len: 14
abundance: -
d_gene: TRBD1
CDR3aa: CASGLTGPFYGYTF
CDR3nt: TGTGCCAGCGGGTTGACAGGGCCGTTCTATGGCTACACCTTC

j_gene: TRBJ2-7
v_gene: TRBV3-1/TRBV3-2
len: 15
abundance: -
d_gene: -
CDR3aa: CASSQGQGSYYEQYF
CDR3nt: TGTGCCAGCAGCCAAGGCCAAGGGAGTTACTACGAGCAGTACTTC

j_gene: TRBJ2-5
v_gene: TRBV11-2
len: 17
abundance: -
d_gene: TRBD1
CDR3aa: CASSLFPPGQGQETQYF
CDR3nt: TGTGCCAGCAGCTTATTTCCCCCGGGACAGGGCCAAGAGACCCAGTACTTC

j_gene: TRBJ2-7
v_gene: TRBV7-2
len: 16
abundance: -
d_gene: TRBD1
CDR3aa: CASSLTGTGGSYEQYF
CDR3nt: TGTGCCAGCAGCTTAACGGGGACAGGGGGCTCCTACGAGCAGTACTTC

j_gene: TRBJ1-5
v_gene: TRBV19
len: 15
abundance: -
d_gene: -
CDR3aa: CASSRARVGNQPQHF
CDR3nt: TGTGCCAGTAGTCGTGCGAGGGTAGGAAATCAGCCCCAGCATTTT

j_gene: TRBJ1-2
v_gene: TRBV24-1
len: 14
abundance: few
d_gene: TRBD1
CDR3aa: CATSPGGENYGYTF
CDR3nt: TGTGCCACCAGTCCAGGGGGGGAGAACTATGGCTACACCTTC

j_gene: TRBJ1-1
v_gene: TRBV19
len: 14
abundance: once
d_gene: TRBD1
CDR3aa: CASSETGRNTEAFF
CDR3nt: TGTGCCAGTTCTGAGACAGGGCGGAACACTGAAGCTTTCTTT

j_gene: TRBJ2-3
v_gene: TRBV14
len: 19
abundance: -
d_gene: TRBD2
CDR3aa: CASSPTRTSGGEFTDTQYF
CDR3nt: TGTGCCAGCAGCCCTACCAGGACTAGCGGGGGAGAATTCACAGATACGCAGTATTTT

j_gene: TRBJ1-1
v_gene: TRBV19
len: 19
abundance: -
d_gene: TRBD1
CDR3aa: CASSIYPDRARRMNTEAFF
CDR3nt: TGTGCCAGTAGTATATACCCGGACAGGGCCAGACGAATGAACACTGAAGCTTTCTTT

j_gene: TRBJ1-4
v_gene: TRBV28
len: 15
abundance: -
d_gene: TRBD1
CDR3aa: CASTPPGQGWEKLFF
CDR3nt: TGTGCCAGCACCCCACCGGGACAGGGTTGGGAAAAACTGTTTTTT

j_gene: TRBJ2-5
v_gene: TRBV10-3
len: 14
abundance: once
d_gene: -
CDR3aa: CAISDRGAPETQYF
CDR3nt: TGTGCCATCAGTGACAGGGGCGCACCTGAGACCCAGTACTTC

j_gene: TRBJ1-2
v_gene: TRBV30
len: 13
abundance: -
d_gene: -
CDR3aa: CAWSSGGAYGYTF
CDR3nt: TGTGCCTGGAGTTCCGGGGGCGCTTATGGCTACACCTTC

j_gene: TRBJ1-1
v_gene: TRBV10-1
len: 11
abundance: once
d_gene: -
CDR3aa: CASSDGTEAFF
CDR3nt: TGCGCCAGCAGCGACGGTACTGAAGCTTTCTTT

j_gene: TRBJ2-5
v_gene: TRBV4-2
len: 16
abundance: -
d_gene: TRBD1
CDR3aa: CASSPRDRGVGETQYF
CDR3nt: TGTGCCAGCAGCCCCCGGGACAGGGGAGTAGGTGAGACCCAGTACTTC

j_gene: TRBJ1-1
v_gene: TRBV4-3
len: 14
abundance: few
d_gene: -
CDR3aa: CASSQDAGNTEAFF
CDR3nt: TGCGCCAGCAGCCAAGATGCCGGGAACACTGAAGCTTTCTTT

j_gene: TRBJ2-7
v_gene: TRBV4-1
len: 16
abundance: few
d_gene: TRBD1
CDR3aa: CASSQGAPGQPYEQYF
CDR3nt: TGCGCCAGCAGCCAAGGCGCACCGGGACAGCCCTACGAGCAGTACTTC

j_gene: TRBJ1-6
v_gene: TRBV9
len: 16
abundance: -
d_gene: TRBD1
CDR3aa: CASSVGAGGNNSPLHF
CDR3nt: TGTGCCAGCAGCGTAGGGGCAGGGGGAAATAATTCACCCCTCCACTTT

j_gene: TRBJ1-1
v_gene: TRBV15
len: 13
abundance: -
d_gene: -
CDR3aa: CATSRDGGSEAFF
CDR3nt: TGTGCCACCAGCAGAGATGGCGGGTCTGAAGCTTTCTTT

j_gene: TRBJ2-7
v_gene: TRBV24-1
len: 15
abundance: -
d_gene: -
CDR3aa: CATSAAGDPRDEQYF
CDR3nt: TGTGCCACCAGTGCGGCAGGGGATCCTCGGGACGAGCAGTACTTC

j_gene: TRBJ2-7
v_gene: TRBV28
len: 14
abundance: once
d_gene: -
CDR3aa: CPTHRILWHYEQYF
CDR3nt: TGTCCGACACATAGGATCCTTTGGCACTACGAGCAGTACTTC

j_gene: TRBJ2-3
v_gene: TRBV24-1
len: 14
abundance: -
d_gene: -
CDR3aa: CATSRSGSTDTQYF
CDR3nt: TGTGCCACCAGTCGGTCGGGGAGCACAGATACGCAGTATTTT

j_gene: TRBJ1-1
v_gene: TRBV23-1
len: 15
abundance: -
d_gene: -
CDR3aa: CASSHQGTGDTEAFF
CDR3nt: TGCGCCAGCAGTCATCAGGGGACGGGAGACACTGAAGCTTTCTTT

j_gene: TRBJ2-3
v_gene: TRBV7-3
len: 16
abundance: -
d_gene: TRBD2
CDR3aa: CASSLGTSGRSGTQYF
CDR3nt: TGTGCCAGCAGCTTGGGGACTAGCGGCAGGTCGGGTACGCAGTATTTT

j_gene: TRBJ1-2
v_gene: TRBV12-5
len: 11
abundance: -
d_gene: -
CDR3aa: CASGPERGDTF
CDR3nt: TGTGCTAGTGGTCCGGAGAGGGGTGACACCTTC

j_gene: TRBJ2-2
v_gene: TRBV5-1
len: 13
abundance: once
d_gene: -
CDR3aa: CASSLIGLGELFF
CDR3nt: TGCGCCAGCAGCTTGATAGGACTCGGGGAGCTGTTTTTT

j_gene: TRBJ2-3
v_gene: TRBV4-3
len: 17
abundance: -
d_gene: TRBD2
CDR3aa: CASSQGWTSGGTDTQYF
CDR3nt: TGCGCCAGCAGCCAAGGCTGGACTAGCGGGGGCACAGATACGCAGTATTTT

j_gene: TRBJ2-7
v_gene: TRBV7-2
len: 12
abundance: -
d_gene: -
CDR3aa: CASSFSSYEQYF
CDR3nt: TGTGCCAGCAGCTTCAGCTCCTACGAGCAGTACTTC

j_gene: TRBJ2-7
v_gene: TRBV20-1
len: 10
abundance: -
d_gene: -
CDR3aa: CSAEEYEQYF
CDR3nt: TGCAGTGCTGAGGAATACGAGCAGTACTTC

j_gene: TRBJ2-7
v_gene: TRBV5-4
len: 16
abundance: -
d_gene: -
CDR3aa: CASSLRVGLENYEQYF
CDR3nt: TGTGCCAGCAGCTTGCGAGTAGGTCTAGAAAACTACGAGCAGTACTTC

j_gene: TRBJ2-5
v_gene: TRBV12-3/TRBV12-4
len: 12
abundance: -
d_gene: TRBD2
CDR3aa: CASNQGGETQYF
CDR3nt: TGTGCCAGCAACCAGGGAGGGGAGACCCAGTACTTC

j_gene: TRBJ2-7
v_gene: TRBV7-8
len: 16
abundance: -
d_gene: -
CDR3aa: CASSPRGASLPNEQYF
CDR3nt: TGTGCCAGCAGTCCACGGGGGGCTAGTCTCCCAAACGAGCAGTACTTC

j_gene: TRBJ2-2
v_gene: TRBV21-1
len: 14
abundance: -
d_gene: -
CDR3aa: CASLPLGASRELFF
CDR3nt: TGTGCCAGCCTGCCCCTGGGAGCCTCCAGGGAGCTGTTTTTT

j_gene: TRBJ2-5
v_gene: TRBV18
len: 13
abundance: -
d_gene: -
CDR3aa: CASSPLRGETQYF
CDR3nt: TGTGCCAGCTCACCCCTTCGGGGAGAGACCCAGTACTTC

j_gene: TRBJ1-6
v_gene: TRBV10-3
len: 13
abundance: -
d_gene: -
CDR3aa: CAAQDLLNSPLHF
CDR3nt: TGTGCCGCCCAGGATTTGCTTAATTCACCCCTCCACTTT

j_gene: TRBJ2-5
v_gene: TRBV5-6
len: 15
abundance: once
d_gene: TRBD2
CDR3aa: CASSLERGGVETQYF
CDR3nt: TGTGCCAGCAGCTTGGAGCGGGGGGGCGTTGAGACCCAGTACTTC

j_gene: TRBJ1-1
v_gene: TRBV19
len: 13
abundance: few
d_gene: -
CDR3aa: CASSISQNTEAFF
CDR3nt: TGTGCCAGTAGTATATCTCAAAACACTGAAGCTTTCTTT